This entry concerns a single TCR beta chain. What it binds is not known. Between the trimmed V and J ends, which lost 5 bases and 12 bases, there was a span of 16 bases. Germline CDR1 and CDR2: LNHDA and SQIVND (reference sequence). This CDR3 has 12 amino acids. PCR was performed using 60 Vbeta and 13 Jbeta primers. Method: immunoSEQ multiplex PCR; TCRdb's copy keeps in-frame clones and lacks some. Seen here are 180,000 or so clones, 75% observed once, and the top ten hold about 7.6%. This entry belongs to a study of cytomegalovirus exposure and HLA in healthy donors. Study-wide results and caveats: Presence/absence analyses assumed roughly uniform sequencing depth across donors.

V usage is TRBV19 and J usage is TRBJ1-1; a weak D match, TRBD1 (5 bases). This TCR was recovered from a woman aged 35 to 49 in good health and CMV-seropositive. The sequenced sample consisted of PBMCs. The CDR3 bases are TGTGCCAGTAGTGCCCCCCAGGGATTTTCTTTCTTT. Translated: CASSAPQGFSFF.